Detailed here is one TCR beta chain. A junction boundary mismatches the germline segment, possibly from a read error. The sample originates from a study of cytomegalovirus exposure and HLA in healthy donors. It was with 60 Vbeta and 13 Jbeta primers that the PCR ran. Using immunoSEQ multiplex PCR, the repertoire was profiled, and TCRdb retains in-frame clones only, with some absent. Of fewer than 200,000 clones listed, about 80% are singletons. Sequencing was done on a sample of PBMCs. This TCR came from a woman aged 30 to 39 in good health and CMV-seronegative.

In DNA, the CDR3 is TGTGCCAGCAGCCTCGGGACAGGGGCTACTGAAACTTTCTTT. Its translation: CASSLGTGATETFF. The chain joins TRBV7-9 to TRBJ1-1; 10 nucleotides line up with TRBD1. The germline CDR1 and CDR2 sequences are SEHNR and FQNEAQ (reference sequence). CDR3 length: 14 residues.